Sequencing of this TCR beta chain was carried out in a study of cytomegalovirus exposure and HLA in healthy donors. The V and J ends lost 1 base and 5 bases respectively, with 3 bases between them. The CDR3 has 12 residues. Germline V gene data show CDR1 as WSHSY and CDR2 as SAAADI. About this clone: Its target is not known.

The study's findings and limits: DRB1 showed the most TCR associations and HLA-C the fewest in a later analysis, as rates varied by HLA locus.

PCR employed 60 Vbeta and 13 Jbeta primers. The protocol was immunoSEQ multiplex PCR, while the TCRdb copy is restricted to in-frame clones and leaves out a portion. The sample records some 140,000 clones, 80% being singletons. The rearrangement links TRBV10-2 to TRBJ2-1; D is unresolved. This sequence originates from a man aged 25 to 45 in good health. The material sequenced was PBMCs. The CDR3 is CASSEFNNEQFF. The CDR3 region has the DNA TGCGCCAGCAGTGAGTTTAACAATGAGCAGTTCTTC.